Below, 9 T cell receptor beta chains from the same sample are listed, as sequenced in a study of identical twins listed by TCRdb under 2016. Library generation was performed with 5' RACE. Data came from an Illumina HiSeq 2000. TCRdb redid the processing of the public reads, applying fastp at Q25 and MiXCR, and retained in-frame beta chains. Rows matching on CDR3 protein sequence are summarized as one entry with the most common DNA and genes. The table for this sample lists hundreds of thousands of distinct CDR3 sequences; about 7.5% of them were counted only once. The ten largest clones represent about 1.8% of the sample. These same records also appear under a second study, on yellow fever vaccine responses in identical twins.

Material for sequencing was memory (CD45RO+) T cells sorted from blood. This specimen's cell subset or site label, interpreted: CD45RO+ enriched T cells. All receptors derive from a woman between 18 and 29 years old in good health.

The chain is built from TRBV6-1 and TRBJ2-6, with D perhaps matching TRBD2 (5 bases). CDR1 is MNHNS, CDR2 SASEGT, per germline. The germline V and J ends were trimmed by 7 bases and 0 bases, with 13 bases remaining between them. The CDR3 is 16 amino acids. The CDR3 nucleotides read TGTGCCAGCACCCAAACGGGATTCTCTGGGGCCAACGTCCTGACTTTC. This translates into CASTQTGFSGANVLTF.

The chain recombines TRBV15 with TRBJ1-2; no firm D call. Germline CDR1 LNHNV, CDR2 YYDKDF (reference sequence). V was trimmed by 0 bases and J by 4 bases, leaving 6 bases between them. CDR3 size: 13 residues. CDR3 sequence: CATSREGSYGYTF. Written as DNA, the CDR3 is TGTGCCACCAGCAGAGAAGGTTCCTATGGCTACACCTTC.

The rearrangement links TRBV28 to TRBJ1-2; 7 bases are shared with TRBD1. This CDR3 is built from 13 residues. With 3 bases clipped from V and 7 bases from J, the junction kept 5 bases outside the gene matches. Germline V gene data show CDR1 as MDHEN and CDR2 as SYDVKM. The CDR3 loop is CASSLTGSGGYTF. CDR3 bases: TGTGCCAGCAGTTTGACAGGGTCGGGTGGCTACACCTTC.

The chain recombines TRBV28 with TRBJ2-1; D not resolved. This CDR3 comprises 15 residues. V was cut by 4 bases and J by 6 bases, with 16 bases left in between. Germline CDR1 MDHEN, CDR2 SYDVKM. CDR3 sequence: CASSSRQARGNEQFF. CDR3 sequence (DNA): TGTGCCAGCAGTTCCCGGCAGGCCCGAGGCAATGAGCAGTTCTTC.

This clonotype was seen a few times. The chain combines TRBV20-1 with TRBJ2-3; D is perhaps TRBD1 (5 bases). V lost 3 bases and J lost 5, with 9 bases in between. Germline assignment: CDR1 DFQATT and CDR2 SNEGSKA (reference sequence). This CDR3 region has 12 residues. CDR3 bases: TGCAGTGCTAGGCAGGGCGGAGATACGCAGTATTTT. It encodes CSARQGGDTQYF.

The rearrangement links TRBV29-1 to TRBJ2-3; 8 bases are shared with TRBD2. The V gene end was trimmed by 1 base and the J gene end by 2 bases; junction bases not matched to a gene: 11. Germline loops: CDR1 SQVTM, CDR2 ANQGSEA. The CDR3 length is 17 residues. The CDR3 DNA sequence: TGCAGCGTTGAAGGGTTGGCAGGGCGGGGGGTCACAGATACGCAGTATTTT. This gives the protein CSVEGLAGRGVTDTQYF.

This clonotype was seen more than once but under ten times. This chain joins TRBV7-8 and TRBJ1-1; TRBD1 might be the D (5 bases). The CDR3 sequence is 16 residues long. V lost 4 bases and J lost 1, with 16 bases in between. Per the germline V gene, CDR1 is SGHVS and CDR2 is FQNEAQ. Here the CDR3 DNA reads TGTGCCAGCAGCTCCCCTGGGGGGTCGGGGAACACTGAAGCTTTCTTT. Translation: CASSSPGGSGNTEAFF. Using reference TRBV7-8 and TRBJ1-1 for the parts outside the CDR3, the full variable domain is GAGVSQSPRYKVAKRGQDVALRCDPISGHVSLFWYQQALGQGPEFLTYFQNEAQLDKSGLPSDRFFAERPEGSVSTLKIQRTQQEDSAVYLCASSSPGGSGNTEAFFGQGTRLTVV.

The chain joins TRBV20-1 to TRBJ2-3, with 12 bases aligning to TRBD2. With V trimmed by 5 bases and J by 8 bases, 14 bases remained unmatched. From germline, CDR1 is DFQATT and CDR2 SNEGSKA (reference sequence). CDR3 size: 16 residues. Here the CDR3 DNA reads TGCAGTGCTGCCTTTGGGCTAGCGGGAGGGCCGGGTACGCAGTATTTT. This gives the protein CSAAFGLAGGPGTQYF.

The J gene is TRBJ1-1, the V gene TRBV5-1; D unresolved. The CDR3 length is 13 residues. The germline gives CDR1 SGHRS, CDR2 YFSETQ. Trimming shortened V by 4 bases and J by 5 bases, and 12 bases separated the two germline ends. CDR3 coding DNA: TGCGCCAGCAGCAACTTAGTTGGGACTGAAGCTTTCTTT. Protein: CASSNLVGTEAFF.